This T cell receptor beta chain was sequenced during a study of post-analysis software for immune sequencing data. CDR3 size: 13 residues. Germline V gives CDR1 SQVTM, CDR2 ANQGSEA. With 4 bases removed from V and 4 bases from J, the gap between germline ends came to 13 bases. This clonotype showed up just a few times. Its antigen is unknown. Whole-study findings and limits: TRBV5-6, TRBV5-1 and TRBV20-1 belonged to a set of about 5 TRBV segments that were more frequent in patients than controls. Controls' normalized Chao1 diversity significantly exceeded that of multiple sclerosis patients.

The TCR beta cDNA libraries contained unique molecular identifiers. TCRdb reprocessed the PCR reads with MiXCR, giving one entry per CDR3 protein. The sample has 820,000 or so distinct CDR3 sequences, about 50% seen once. V gene TRBV29-1 combines with J gene TRBJ1-1; TRBD1 is a possible D gene (5 bases). Specimen: blood. The sequence was collected from a girl between 5 and 17 years old with multiple sclerosis. CDR3 DNA sequence: TGCAGCGTTGTCTACCAGGGAGGCACTGAAGCTTTCTTT. It translates to CSVVYQGGTEAFF.